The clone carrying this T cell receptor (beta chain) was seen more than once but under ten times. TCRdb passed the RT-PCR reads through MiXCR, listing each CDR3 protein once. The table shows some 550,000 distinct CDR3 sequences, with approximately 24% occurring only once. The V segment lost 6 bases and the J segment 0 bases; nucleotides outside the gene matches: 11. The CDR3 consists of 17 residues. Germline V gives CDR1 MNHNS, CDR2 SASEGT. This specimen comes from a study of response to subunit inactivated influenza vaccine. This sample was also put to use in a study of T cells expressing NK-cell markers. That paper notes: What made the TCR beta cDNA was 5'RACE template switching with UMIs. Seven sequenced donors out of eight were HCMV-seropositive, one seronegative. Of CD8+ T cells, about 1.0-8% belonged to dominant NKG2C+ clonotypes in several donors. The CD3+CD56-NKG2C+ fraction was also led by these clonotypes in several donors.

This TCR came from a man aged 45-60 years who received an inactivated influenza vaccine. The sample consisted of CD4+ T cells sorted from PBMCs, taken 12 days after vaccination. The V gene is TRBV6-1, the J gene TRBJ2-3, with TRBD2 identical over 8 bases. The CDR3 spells CASRMAGGPISTDTQYF. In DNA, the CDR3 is TGTGCCAGCAGGATGGCGGGGGGCCCTATTAGCACAGATACGCAGTATTTT.